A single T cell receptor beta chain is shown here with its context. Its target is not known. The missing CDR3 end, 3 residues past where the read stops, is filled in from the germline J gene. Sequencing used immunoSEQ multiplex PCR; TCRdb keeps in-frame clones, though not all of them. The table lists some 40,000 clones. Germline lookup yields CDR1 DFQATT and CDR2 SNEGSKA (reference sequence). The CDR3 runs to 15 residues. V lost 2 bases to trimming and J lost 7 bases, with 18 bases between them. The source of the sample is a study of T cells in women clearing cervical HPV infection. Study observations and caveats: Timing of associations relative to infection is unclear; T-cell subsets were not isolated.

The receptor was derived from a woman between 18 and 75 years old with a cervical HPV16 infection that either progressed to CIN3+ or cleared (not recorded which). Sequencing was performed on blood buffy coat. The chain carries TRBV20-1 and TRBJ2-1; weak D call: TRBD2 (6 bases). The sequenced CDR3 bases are TGCAGTGCTAGAATCCCTTTGGGGGGTAGTAATGAG. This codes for CSARIPLGGSNE. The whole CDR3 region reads CSARIPLGGSNEQFF.